What follows are 32 T cell receptor beta chains derived from one specimen sequenced in a study of chemoradiotherapy in HPV16-positive cancers. Clones were read by immunoSEQ multiplex PCR, and TCRdb kept only the in-frame ones, dropping some. The sample lists some 15,000 clones; approximately 75% were seen once. This sample was gathered from a patient who underwent chemoradiotherapy. These receptors originate from a human donor with HPV-associated anogenital cancer.

This chain links TRBV7-2 with TRBJ2-5, with no clear D. The germline CDR1 and CDR2 sequences are SGHTA and FQGNSA. This CDR3 has 16 residues. V lost 1 base and J lost 1, with 13 bases in between. The CDR3 bases are TGTGCCAGCAGCTTAGGATTTCGGCTGAGCCAAGAGACCCAGTACTTC. Its protein product is CASSLGFRLSQETQYF.

This sequence joins TRBV9 and TRBJ2-3, with a tentative D call TRBD1 (6 bases). Trimming took off 6 bases at V and 0 bases at J, with 17 bases between the two ends. Germline CDR1 and CDR2: SGDLS and YYNGEE. The CDR3 covers 16 residues. DNA of the CDR3: TGTGCCAGCACCAATCTGGGGGCGGCCAGCACAGATACGCAGTATTTT. Translation gives CASTNLGAASTDTQYF.

This rearrangement joins TRBV9 to TRBJ1-5; TRBD1 agrees at 11 bases. CDR3 length equals 14 residues. Trimming cost V 4 bases and J 6 bases; bases outside gene matches: 3. CDR1 is SGDLS, CDR2 YYNGEE, per germline. For the CDR3, the DNA is TGTGCCAGCAGCTCCGGGACAGGGGGTCAGCCCCAGCATTTT. This gives the protein CASSSGTGGQPQHF.

V is TRBV7-9 and J is TRBJ1-1; D gene uncertain. CDR1 is SEHNR and CDR2 is FQNEAQ in the germline V gene (reference sequence). V was clipped by 5 bases and J by 7 bases, with 8 bases between them. The CDR3 sequence is 11 residues long. The CDR3 region is CASSGRVEAFF. The CDR3, as DNA: TGTGCCAGCAGCGGGAGGGTTGAAGCTTTCTTT.

The chain carries TRBV5-4 and TRBJ1-6; a possible D gene is TRBD1 (5 bases). CDR1 and CDR2 (germline): SGHNT, YYREEE (reference sequence). Trimming stripped 0 bases from V and 7 bases from J, with 17 bases between. The CDR3 length is 17 residues. CDR3 nucleotides: TGTGCCAGCAGCTTGGGCACGTCCGGGACCTTAAATTCACCCCTCCACTTT. The encoded protein is CASSLGTSGTLNSPLHF.

The rearrangement uses TRBV7-2 and TRBJ2-7; 7 bases fit TRBD1. The length of the CDR3 is 15 residues. The germline V gene has CDR1 SGHTA and CDR2 FQGNSA. V lost 4 bases, J lost 4 bases, and 10 bases stayed unmatched. CDR3 loop: CASSSSRDSHYEQYF. DNA for the CDR3: TGTGCCAGCAGCTCATCCCGGGACAGCCATTACGAGCAGTACTTC.

This chain joins TRBV5-8 and TRBJ1-1; a weak D match, TRBD1 (6 bases). Germline V CDR1 and CDR2: SGHTS, YDEGEE. The V end was cut by 4 bases, the J end by 1 base, with 14 bases between. The CDR3 runs 15 residues. CDR3 sequence reads: CASSRGGTRNTEAFF. In DNA form, the CDR3 reads TGTGCCAGCAGCAGAGGCGGGACAAGGAACACTGAAGCTTTCTTT.

The chain uses TRBV4-2 and TRBJ2-5; no definite D call. The germline CDR1 and CDR2 sequences are LGHNA and YNFKEQ. The CDR3 totals 16 residues. Trimming cost V 5 bases and J 5 bases, with 21 bases left between them. CDR3 DNA sequence: TGTGCCAGCAGCGCAGGAGCAGAGAATTTCAAGGAGACCCAGTACTTC. Amino acids: CASSAGAENFKETQYF.

The V and J genes are TRBV29-1 and TRBJ1-1; 7 bases match TRBD1. The J segment lost 5 bases and the V segment lost 8 bases, leaving 14 bases of the junction unmatched. The CDR3 contains 14 residues. Germline lookup yields CDR1 SQVTM and CDR2 ANQGSEA. CDR3 amino acids: CSSTPATGRTEAFF. The CDR3 coding sequence is TGCAGCTCCACTCCCGCGACAGGGAGGACTGAAGCTTTCTTT.

The chain uses TRBV5-1 and TRBJ2-1, with 7 positions matching TRBD1. The CDR3 is 15 residues long. Losses at the gene ends were 0 bases for V and 2 bases for J; bases not matched to a gene: 2. CDR1 SGHRS and CDR2 YFSETQ come from the germline V gene. In DNA form, the CDR3 reads TGCGCCAGCAGCTTGGTTCAGGGGGCCTACAATGAGCAGTTCTTC. Translation: CASSLVQGAYNEQFF.

The rearrangement links TRBV6-4 to TRBJ2-4, with 8 bases that match TRBD2. V trimming: 0 bases; J trimming: 2 bases; junction bases outside the gene matches: 9. From germline, CDR1 is MRHNA and CDR2 SNTAGT. The CDR3 has 18 amino acids. DNA for the CDR3: TGTGCCAGCAGTGACTCGTCACAGCGGGGGCTGACCAAAAACATTCAGTACTTC. It codes for CASSDSSQRGLTKNIQYF.

The chain is built from TRBV5-6 and TRBJ1-2, with D tentatively TRBD1 (6 bases). V was clipped by 5 bases and J by 10 bases, with 21 bases between them. Germline V gene lookup returns CDR1 SGHDT and CDR2 YYEEEE. The CDR3 consists of 14 residues. The CDR3 region has the DNA TGTGCCAGCAGTCGTGGACAGTACTCCTATCTCTACACCTTC. The encoded protein is CASSRGQYSYLYTF.

The chain recombines TRBV27 with TRBJ1-2; tentatively, D is TRBD1 (6 bases). This CDR3 has 13 residues. Germline values: CDR1 MNHEY, CDR2 SMNVEV (reference sequence). V lost 6 bases and J 3 bases, leaving 11 bases between the germline ends. CDR3 in amino acids: CASSARGHYGYTF. DNA for the CDR3: TGTGCCAGCAGCGCCAGGGGACACTATGGCTACACCTTC.

V usage is TRBV6-6 and J usage is TRBJ2-1, with D tentatively TRBD1 (6 bases). Trimming took 7 bases from V and 9 from J, leaving 10 bases between them. Germline V lookup: CDR1 MNHNY, CDR2 SVGAGI (reference sequence). This CDR3 spans 11 amino acids. The CDR3 DNA reads TGTGCCAGCAAAGGACAGAGTGAGCAGTTCTTC. Encoded protein: CASKGQSEQFF.

The chain has TRBV6-1 and TRBJ1-6, with D tentatively TRBD1 (6 bases). The ends were cut back, 8 bases at V and 5 bases at J, with 13 bases in the middle. The CDR3 consists of 14 residues. The germline V gene has CDR1 MNHNS and CDR2 SASEGT. This CDR3 is CASSRQADNSPLHF. The CDR3 nucleotides read TGTGCCAGCTCCCGACAGGCCGATAATTCACCCCTCCACTTT.

This chain links TRBV6-5 with TRBJ2-3; 9 bases line up with TRBD1. Looked up from germline, CDR1 is MNHEY and CDR2 is SVGAGI. This CDR3 is 15 amino acids long. V shed 2 bases and J 3 bases; nucleotides not matched to a gene: 3. CDR3 protein: CASSYGQGQTDTQYF. The CDR3 region has the DNA TGTGCCAGCAGTTACGGACAGGGGCAAACAGATACGCAGTATTTT.

This chain connects TRBV10-3 to TRBJ1-5, with D unclear. The CDR3 has 14 residues. V was clipped by 2 bases and J by 7 bases, with 12 bases between them. Germline loops: CDR1 ENHRY, CDR2 SYGVKD. CDR3 loop: CAISEKGSRQPQHF. As DNA, the CDR3 is TGTGCCATCAGTGAGAAGGGATCGCGGCAGCCCCAGCATTTT.

The chain has TRBV4-2 and TRBJ1-2; no firm D call. The CDR3 spans 14 residues. Per the germline V gene, CDR1 is LGHNA and CDR2 is YNFKEQ. V was shortened by 0 bases and J by 4 bases, with 9 bases between the two germline ends. Written as DNA, the CDR3 is TGTGCCAGCAGCCAAGATGGAGTAAGCTATGGCTACACCTTC. It codes for CASSQDGVSYGYTF.

The count of this clone is one. The chain combines TRBV5-1 with TRBJ2-5, with TRBD2 as a possible D gene (6 bases). The germline gives CDR1 SGHRS, CDR2 YFSETQ. The CDR3 totals 15 residues. Trimming removed 0 bases at V and 3 bases at J, with 12 bases between. The DNA for the CDR3 is TGCGCCAGCAGCTTGGCGGTGGGACTCGAAGAGACCCAGTACTTC. This sequence encodes CASSLAVGLEETQYF.

The gene calls are TRBV11-3 and TRBJ2-3; 7 bases map to TRBD2. CDR3 length equals 14 residues. V lost 4 bases, J lost 6 bases, and 7 bases stayed unmatched. CDR1 is SGHNT, CDR2 YENEEA, per germline. The CDR3 region has the DNA TGTGCCAGCAGCTCCGCGGGGGAGGGGGATACGCAGTATTTT. It is translated as CASSSAGEGDTQYF.

The V gene is TRBV7-9, the J gene TRBJ1-1; possibly TRBD1 for D (6 bases). From germline, CDR1 is SEHNR and CDR2 FQNEAQ (reference sequence). Trimming cost V 1 base and J 11 bases, with 17 bases left between them. The CDR3 consists of 14 residues. CDR3 in amino acids: CASSLGTAPGDAFF. The CDR3 region has the DNA TGTGCCAGCAGCTTAGGTACGGCCCCAGGGGACGCTTTCTTT.

This clone was seen more than once but under ten times. V gene TRBV6-5 combines with J gene TRBJ1-2; TRBD1 aligns across 7 bases. The ends lost 0 bases at V and 8 bases at J; junction bases unmatched: 0. There are 12 residues in the CDR3. Germline V gene sequence: CDR1 MNHEY, CDR2 SVGAGI. The CDR3 region is CASSYSGGGYTF. CDR3 bases: TGTGCCAGCAGTTACTCAGGGGGCGGCTACACCTTC.

This rearrangement joins TRBV7-2 to TRBJ1-5; 7 bases are shared with TRBD1. The CDR3 runs 16 residues. CDR1 and CDR2 from the germline V gene are SGHTA and FQGNSA. J was trimmed by 6 bases and V by 5 bases; bases with no gene match: 13. DNA for the CDR3: TGTGCCAGCAGCCAAAGGGGGCAGCGGGGGAGTCAGCCCCAGCATTTT. Translating gives CASSQRGQRGSQPQHF.

The count of this clone is one. J is TRBJ2-1 and V is TRBV5-3, with 15 bases matching TRBD2. TRBV5-3 has ORF status, its function being uncertain. CDR3 length: 14 amino acids. CDR3 nucleotide sequence: TGTGAGAACCCCGGGACTAGCGGGGGGAGGGAGCAGTTCTTC. Amino acids: CENPGTSGGREQFF.

The J gene is TRBJ1-6, the V gene TRBV25-1; TRBD1 might be the D (6 bases). V lost 6 bases, J lost 12 bases, and 21 bases lay in between. The CDR3 runs 15 residues. CDR1 MGHDK and CDR2 SYGVNS come from the germline V gene. DNA of the CDR3: TGTGCCAGCAGAGAAACAGGGTACTCTTCCGGACCCCTCCACTTT. It codes for CASRETGYSSGPLHF. Looking up the rest from reference TRBV25-1 and TRBJ1-6 gives the full variable domain: EADIYQTPRYLVIGTGKKITLECSQTMGHDKMYWYQQDPGMELHLIHYSYGVNSTEKGDLSSESTVSRIRTEHFPLTLESARPSHTSQYLCASRETGYSSGPLHFGNGTRLTVT.

This clone was detected only a few times. The V and J genes are TRBV7-2 and TRBJ1-2; D unclear. V shed 3 bases and J shed 2 bases, with 10 bases lying between them. This CDR3 is 14 amino acids long. Germline loops: CDR1 SGHTA, CDR2 FQGNSA. In DNA form, the CDR3 reads TGTGCCAGCAGCTTTAGGGATAACAACTATGGCTACACCTTC. Encoded protein: CASSFRDNNYGYTF.

The gene calls are TRBV7-2 and TRBJ1-1; 7 bases match TRBD1. There are 13 residues in the CDR3. V lost 1 base and J lost 10; bases outside the gene matches: 6. From germline, CDR1 is SGHTA and CDR2 FQGNSA. CDR3 in DNA: TGTGCCAGCAGCTTAGTGTTTCAGGGGGGAGCTTTCTTT. Translating it yields CASSLVFQGGAFF.

The genes are TRBV9 and TRBJ2-1; the D gene is possibly TRBD2 (6 bases). Deletions cut 4 bases from V and 5 bases from J, with 22 bases between. The CDR3 loop spans 17 amino acids. Germline CDR1 reads SGDLS; CDR2 reads YYNGEE. The chain's CDR3 is CASSPRGLTNTDNEQFF. CDR3 DNA: TGTGCCAGCAGCCCGCGAGGACTAACCAACACCGACAATGAGCAGTTCTTC.

The J gene is TRBJ2-3, the V gene TRBV5-4; TRBD1 agrees at 10 bases. CDR1 is SGHNT, CDR2 YYREEE, per germline (reference sequence). Trimming cost V 4 bases and J 2 bases; bases outside gene matches: 16. The CDR3 loop spans 19 amino acids. In DNA form, the CDR3 reads TGTGCCAGCAGCAAGAAAGTGACAGGGGGCGCGTCGAACACAGATACGCAGTATTTT. Protein product: CASSKKVTGGASNTDTQYF.

The chain is built from TRBV11-2 and TRBJ2-2; TRBD1 is a possible D gene (6 bases). Trimming left V 5 bases short and J 6 bases short, with 13 bases between. Per the germline V gene, CDR1 is SGHAT and CDR2 is FQNNGV. The CDR3 extends over 14 amino acids. In nucleotides, the CDR3 is TGTGCCAGCAGCCCACAGGGCTCCGCCGGGGAGCTGTTTTTT. As protein: CASSPQGSAGELFF.

The V and J genes are TRBV10-3 and TRBJ1-5; 9 bases align to TRBD1. V dropped 3 bases and J dropped 6; count of bases not matched to a gene: 3. This CDR3 has 14 residues. CDR1 is ENHRY, CDR2 SYGVKD, per germline. This CDR3 is CAISDTGGGQPQHF. The CDR3 nucleotides are TGTGCCATCAGTGATACAGGGGGCGGTCAGCCCCAGCATTTT.

V and J are TRBV2 and TRBJ2-5; 9 bases fit TRBD2. The CDR3 is 14 amino acids. Trimming removed 7 bases from V and 5 bases from J; junction bases left unmatched: 8. Germline lookup yields CDR1 SNHLY and CDR2 FYNNEI. CDR3 sequence (DNA): TGTGCCAGCATGAGCGGGAGGTTCCCCGAGACCCAGTACTTC. The encoded protein is CASMSGRFPETQYF.